Sequencing of this T cell receptor beta chain was carried out in a study of T-cell reconstitution after alpha-beta-depleted transplantation in children. Study findings and constraints: Several hundred graft clones that had expanded were reportedly the source of alpha-beta T cells about two months after transplant. Surviving thymic progenitors and recipient T cells were the source of high TCRbeta diversity at day 60 in some patients. One year post-transplant, T-cell counts and diversity were largely derived from T cells produced anew.

The sample holds a few counts of this clonotype. The antigen remains unidentified. Unmatched junction bases numbered 7, after V lost 3 bases and J lost 5 bases. The CDR3 consists of 16 residues. CDR1 ENHRY and CDR2 SYGVKD come from the germline V gene. For TCRbeta, the library was prepared with unique molecular identifiers. Each CDR3 protein gets one entry after TCRdb re-called the PCR reads with MiXCR. The sample has 440,000 or so distinct CDR3 sequences, roughly 44% seen once. This sequence joins TRBV10-3 and TRBJ2-7; TRBD2 aligns across 13 bases. The specimen comprised PBMCs, sampled before TCRalphabeta/CD19-depleted stem cell transplant. The sequence derives from a girl under 10 years old with aplastic anemia, due to receive a stem cell transplant. CDR3 DNA: TGTGCCATCAGTGACCCCGGGACTAGCGGGACAGACGAGCAGTACTTC. Amino acid sequence: CAISDPGTSGTDEQYF.